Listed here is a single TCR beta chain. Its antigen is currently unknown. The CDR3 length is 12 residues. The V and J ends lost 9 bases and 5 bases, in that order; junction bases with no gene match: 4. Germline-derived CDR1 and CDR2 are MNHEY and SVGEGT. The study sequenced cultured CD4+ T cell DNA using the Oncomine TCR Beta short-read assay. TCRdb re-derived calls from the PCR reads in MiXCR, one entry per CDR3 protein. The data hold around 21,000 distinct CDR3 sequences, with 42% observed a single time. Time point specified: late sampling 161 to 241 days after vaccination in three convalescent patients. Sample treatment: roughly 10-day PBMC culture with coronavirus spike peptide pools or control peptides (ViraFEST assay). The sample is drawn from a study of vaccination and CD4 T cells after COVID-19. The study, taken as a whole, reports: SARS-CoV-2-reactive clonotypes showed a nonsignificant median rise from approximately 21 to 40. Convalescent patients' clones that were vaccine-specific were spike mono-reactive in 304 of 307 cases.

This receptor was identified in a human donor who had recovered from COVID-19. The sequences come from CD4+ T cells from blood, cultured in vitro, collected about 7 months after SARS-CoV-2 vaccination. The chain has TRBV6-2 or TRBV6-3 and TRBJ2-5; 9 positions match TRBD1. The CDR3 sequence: CASTQGAETQYF. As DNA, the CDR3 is TGTGCCAGTACACAGGGGGCCGAGACCCAGTACTTC.